Included here is one T cell receptor (beta chain) sequence, with context. Generated by immunoSEQ multiplex PCR, the TCRdb table keeps only in-frame clones and is missing some. The table includes approximately 100,000 clones, more than 75% detected once. Looked up from germline, CDR1 is LNHDA and CDR2 is SQIVND (reference sequence). The CDR3 length is 15 residues. J was trimmed by 5 bases and V by 5 bases; bases with no gene match: 11. The data were obtained in a study of T cell responses to AZD1222 COVID-19 vaccine. Study context: Analyses pooled second doses at about 4 or about 12 weeks.

The J gene is TRBJ1-2, the V gene TRBV19, with 7 bases fitting TRBD1. This receptor was taken from an adult in good health. Sequenced material: peripheral blood, taken on day 0 of AZD1222 vaccination. The DNA of the CDR3 is TGTGCCAGTAGTCCACAGGGGAGCAGGATATATGGCTACACCTTC. It is translated as CASSPQGSRIYGYTF.